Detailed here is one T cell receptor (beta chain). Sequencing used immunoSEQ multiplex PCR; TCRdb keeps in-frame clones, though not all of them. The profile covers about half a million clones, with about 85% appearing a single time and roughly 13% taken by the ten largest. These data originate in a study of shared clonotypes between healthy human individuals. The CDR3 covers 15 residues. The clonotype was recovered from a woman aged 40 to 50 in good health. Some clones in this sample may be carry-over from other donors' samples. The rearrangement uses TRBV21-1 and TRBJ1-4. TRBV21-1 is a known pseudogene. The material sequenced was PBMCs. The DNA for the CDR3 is TGTGCCAGCAGATACCGGACACAGGAGGGGGAAAAACTGTTTTTT. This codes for CASRYRTQEGEKLFF.